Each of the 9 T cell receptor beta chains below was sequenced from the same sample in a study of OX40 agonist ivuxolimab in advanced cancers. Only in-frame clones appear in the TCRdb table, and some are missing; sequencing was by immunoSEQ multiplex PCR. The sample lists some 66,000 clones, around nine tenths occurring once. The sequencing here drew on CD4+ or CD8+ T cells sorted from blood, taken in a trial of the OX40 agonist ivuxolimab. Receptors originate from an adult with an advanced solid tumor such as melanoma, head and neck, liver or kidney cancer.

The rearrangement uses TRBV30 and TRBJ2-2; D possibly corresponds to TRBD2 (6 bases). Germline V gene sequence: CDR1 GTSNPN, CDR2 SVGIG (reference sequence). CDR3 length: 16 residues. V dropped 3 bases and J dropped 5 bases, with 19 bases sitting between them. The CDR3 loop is CAWRAWRGRDTGELFF. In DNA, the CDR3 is TGTGCCTGGAGGGCCTGGAGAGGGCGGGATACCGGGGAGCTGTTTTTT. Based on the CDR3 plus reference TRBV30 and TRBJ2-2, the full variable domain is SQTIHQWPATLVQPVGSPLSLECTVEGTSNPNLYWYRQAAGRGLQLLFYSVGIGQISSEVPQNLSASRPQDRQFILSSKKLLLSDSGFYLCAWRAWRGRDTGELFFGEGSRLTVL.

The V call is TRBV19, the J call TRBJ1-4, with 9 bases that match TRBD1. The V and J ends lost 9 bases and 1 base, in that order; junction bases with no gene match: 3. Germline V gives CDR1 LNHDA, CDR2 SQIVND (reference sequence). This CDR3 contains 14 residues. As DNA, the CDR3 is TGTGCCAGCGGACAGGGGCGAACTAATGAAAAACTGTTTTTT. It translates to CASGQGRTNEKLFF.

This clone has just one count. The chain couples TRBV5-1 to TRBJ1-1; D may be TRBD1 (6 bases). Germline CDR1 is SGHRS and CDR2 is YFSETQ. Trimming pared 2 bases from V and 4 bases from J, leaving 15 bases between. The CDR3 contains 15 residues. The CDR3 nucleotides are TGCGCCAGCAGCTTAGGACAGACTACCCTCACTGAAGCTTTCTTT. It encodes CASSLGQTTLTEAFF.

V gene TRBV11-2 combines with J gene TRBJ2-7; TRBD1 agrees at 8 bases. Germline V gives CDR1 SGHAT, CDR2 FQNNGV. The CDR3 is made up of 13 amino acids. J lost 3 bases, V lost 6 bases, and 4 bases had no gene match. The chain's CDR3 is CASSPGQVYEQYF. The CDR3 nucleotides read TGTGCCAGCAGTCCGGGACAGGTCTACGAGCAGTACTTC.

CDR3 amino acids: CASSLFSGPSNQPQHF. The CDR3 DNA reads TGTGCCAGCAGCTTATTCTCTGGGCCTAGCAATCAGCCCCAGCATTTT. The rearrangement joins TRBV7-2 to TRBJ1-5; D ambiguous. The CDR3 covers 16 residues. Looked up from germline, CDR1 is SGHTA and CDR2 is FQGNSA. V was trimmed by 2 bases and J by 0 bases, leaving 11 bases between them.

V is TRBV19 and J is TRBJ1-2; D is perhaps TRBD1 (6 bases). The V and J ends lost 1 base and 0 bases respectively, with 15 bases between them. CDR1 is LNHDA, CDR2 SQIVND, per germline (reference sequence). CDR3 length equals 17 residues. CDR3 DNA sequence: TGTGCCAGTAGTATAGGCGGGGGGCAGGCGACTAACTATGGCTACACCTTC. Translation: CASSIGGGQATNYGYTF. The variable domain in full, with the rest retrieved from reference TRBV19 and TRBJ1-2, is DGGITQSPKYLFRKEGQNVTLSCEQNLNHDAMYWYRQDPGQGLRLIYYSQIVNDFQKGDIAEGYSVSREKKESFPLTVTSAQKNPTAFYLCASSIGGGQATNYGYTFGSGTRLTVV.

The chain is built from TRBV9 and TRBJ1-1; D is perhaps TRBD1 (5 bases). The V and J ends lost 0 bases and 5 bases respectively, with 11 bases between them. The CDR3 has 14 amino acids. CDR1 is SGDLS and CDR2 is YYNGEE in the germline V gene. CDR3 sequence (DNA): TGTGCCAGCAGCGTAGACAACCGGGGGACTGAAGCTTTCTTT. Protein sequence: CASSVDNRGTEAFF.

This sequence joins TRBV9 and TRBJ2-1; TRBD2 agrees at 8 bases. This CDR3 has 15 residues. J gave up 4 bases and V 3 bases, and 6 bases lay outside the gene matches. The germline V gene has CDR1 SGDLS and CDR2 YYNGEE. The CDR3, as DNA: TGTGCCAGCAGCGGAATCGCGGGGGGATACAATGAGCAGTTCTTC. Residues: CASSGIAGGYNEQFF. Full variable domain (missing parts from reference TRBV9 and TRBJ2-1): DSGVTQTPKHLITATGQRVTLRCSPRSGDLSVYWYQQSLDQGLQFLIQYYNGEERAKGNILERFSAQQFPDLHSELNLSSLELGDSALYFCASSGIAGGYNEQFFGPGTRLTVL.

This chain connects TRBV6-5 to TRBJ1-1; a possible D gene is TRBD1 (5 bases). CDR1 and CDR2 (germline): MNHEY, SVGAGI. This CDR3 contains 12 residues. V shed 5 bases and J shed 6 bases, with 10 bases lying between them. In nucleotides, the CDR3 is TGTGCCAGCAGTAATCGGGGCGCTGAAGCTTTCTTT. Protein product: CASSNRGAEAFF.